This is a list of T cell receptor beta chains from one sample in a study of blood T cell repertoires in COVID-19. Libraries were prepared by immunoSEQ multiplex PCR; TCRdb keeps only in-frame clonotypes and omits some of them. The profile covers roughly 160,000 clones, with about 88% appearing a single time and roughly 1% taken by the ten largest. Sequencing input: peripheral blood. The receptors shown here come from a middle-aged man with acute or convalescent COVID-19. Each CDR3 is given with its conserved first and last residue. D genes are given only for firm matches. Some rows mark clone size as missing; the rest say once, few, many or name a class of expanded clone.

j_call v_call clone_size cdr3_length d_call cdr3_nt cdr3_aa
TRBJ2-7 TRBV12-3/TRBV12-4 . 13 TRBD1 TGTGCCAGCAGTTCGGACAGGGGGCCCGAGCAGTACTTC CASSSDRGPEQYF
TRBJ1-5 TRBV6-5 once 15 TRBD1 TGTGCCAGCAGTTACAATAAGGGACAGAATCAGCCCCAGCATTTT CASSYNKGQNQPQHF
TRBJ2-7 TRBV5-6 . 14 TRBD1 TGTGCCAGCAGCCGACAGGGGTTAGGCTACGAGCAGTACTTC CASSRQGLGYEQYF
TRBJ2-3 TRBV19 . 16 TRBD2 TGTGCCAGTAGTAGAATTAGCGGGGGGGGATCGGATACGCAGTATTTT CASSRISGGGSDTQYF
TRBJ2-7 TRBV21-1 . 15 . TGTGCCAGCAGCAAAAGGGCAGGGTGGAATTGCGAGCAGTACTTC CASSKRAGWNCEQYF
TRBJ2-7 TRBV23-1 . 10 . TGCGCCGAAGGCGGGTACGAGCAGTACTTC CAEGGYEQYF
TRBJ2-3 TRBV6-1 . 15 . TGTGCCAGCAGTGAGCAGGGTTTCGGAGCTGATACGCAGTATTTT CASSEQGFGADTQYF
TRBJ1-1 TRBV7-3 few 13 . TGTGCCAGCAGCCAGCAGGGTCGGACTGAAGCTTTCTTT CASSQQGRTEAFF
TRBJ1-5 TRBV18 . 17 . TGTGCCAGCTCAGCGGAACGACAGAGATTGTCAAATCAGCCCCAGCATTTT CASSAERQRLSNQPQHF
TRBJ2-3 TRBV19 . 16 TRBD2 TGTGCCAGTAGTCCGGGGACTAGCGGATCCACAGATACGCAGTATTTT CASSPGTSGSTDTQYF
TRBJ1-2 TRBV7-9 . 13 . TGTGCCAGCAGCATACCCGGAGGCTATGGCTACACCTTC CASSIPGGYGYTF
TRBJ1-3 TRBV9 . 12 . TGTGCCAGTGGGGACACTGGAAACACCATATATTTT CASGDTGNTIYF
TRBJ1-1 TRBV5-6 . 14 TRBD1 TGTGCCAGCAGCTTGGCACAGGGGGCTTTTGAAGCTTTCTTT CASSLAQGAFEAFF
TRBJ2-6 TRBV7-9 . 15 . TGTGCCAGCAGCTTCTTTCTGTCGGGGGCCAACGTCCTGACTTTC CASSFFLSGANVLTF
TRBJ2-1 TRBV6-1 . 15 TRBD2 TGTGCCAGCAGTGAACTAAGCGGGGGCCTTGATGAGCAGTTCTTC CASSELSGGLDEQFF
TRBJ2-5 TRBV5-5 . 13 . TGTGCCAGCAGCTTGGAAAGAGAAGAGACCCAGTACTTC CASSLEREETQYF
TRBJ1-1 TRBV30 . 13 . TGTGCCTGGAGTGTTACTTTGAACACTGAAGCTTTCTTT CAWSVTLNTEAFF
TRBJ1-5 TRBV19 . 15 . TGTGCCAGTAGTATAGGAGGTGGGGGGAATCAGCCCCAGCATTTT CASSIGGGGNQPQHF
TRBJ2-3 TRBV10-1 . 16 TRBD2 TGCGCCAGCAGTGAGGGTAGCGGGGGGTCTTCAGATACGCAGTATTTT CASSEGSGGSSDTQYF
TRBJ1-6 TRBV5-1 . 15 . TGCGCCAGCAGCTTGACCGGACAAAACGATTCACCCCTCCACTTT CASSLTGQNDSPLHF
TRBJ1-1 TRBV2 few 12 . TGTGCCAGCAGTGGTGATCAGGAAAGTGCTTTCTTT CASSGDQESAFF
TRBJ1-5 TRBV7-3 . 15 . TGTGCCAGCAGCCTCCACGGGGGGCCTAATCAGCCCCAGCATTTT CASSLHGGPNQPQHF
TRBJ2-7 TRBV5-6 . 15 TRBD1 TGTGCCAGCAGCCCCCAGGACAGGTACATCGACGAGCAGTACTTC CASSPQDRYIDEQYF
TRBJ2-4 TRBV5-1 . 16 TRBD1 TGCGCCAGCAGCTTTGAGGGGGCGGTAGCCAAAAACATTCAGTACTTC CASSFEGAVAKNIQYF
TRBJ2-4 TRBV6-5 . 15 TRBD1 TGTGCCAGCAGCGCGGGGGACAGGGGTGGGAACATTCAGTACTTC CASSAGDRGGNIQYF
TRBJ1-3 TRBV5-1 . 16 . TGCGCCAGCAGTGGGGGAGGGGGAACTACTGGAAACACCATATATTTT CASSGGGGTTGNTIYF
TRBJ1-5 TRBV19 . 18 . TGTGCCAGTAGTATAGTCGGGAGGGGCCGCTCAAGGAGTCAGCCCCAGCATTTT CASSIVGRGRSRSQPQHF
TRBJ1-4 TRBV7-8 . 15 . TGTGCCAGCAGCTTACCGACAGGAATAAATGAAAAACTGTTTTTT CASSLPTGINEKLFF
TRBJ1-2 TRBV3-1/TRBV3-2 once 15 . TGTGCCAGCAGCCAGTTAGCGGGCGCAGGTGGTGGCTACACCTTC CASSQLAGAGGGYTF
TRBJ2-3 TRBV7-6 . 17 TRBD2 TGTGCCAGCACCCGATGGGAGAGCGGGGGGAGCACAGATACGCAGTATTTT CASTRWESGGSTDTQYF
TRBJ1-5 TRBV6-6 . 14 . TGTGCCAGCATATCGGGATTGGGCAATCAGCCCCAGCATTTT CASISGLGNQPQHF
TRBJ1-1 TRBV9 . 15 . TGTGCCAGCAGCCGGGACGCGGGACTGAACACTGAAGCTTTCTTT CASSRDAGLNTEAFF
TRBJ2-1 TRBV27 once 14 TRBD2 TGTGCCAGCAGATCTAGCGGGGCCTACAATGAGCAGTTCTTC CASRSSGAYNEQFF
TRBJ2-1 TRBV19 once 14 TRBD2 TGTGCCAGTAGTATTATGACTAGCGGGGGAGAGCAGTTCTTC CASSIMTSGGEQFF
TRBJ2-4 TRBV5-4 . 16 . TGTGCCAGCAGCTTGGCAGGGGGGCTAGCCAAAAACATTCAGTACTTC CASSLAGGLAKNIQYF
TRBJ2-7 TRBV6-1 . 13 TRBD1 TGTGCCAGCAGTGACCTCGGAAGAGACAGGGCCAACTTC CASSDLGRDRANF
TRBJ1-2 TRBV18 . 15 . TGTGCCAGCTCACCTGAGACAGCAGCTAACTATGGCTACACCTTC CASSPETAANYGYTF
TRBJ2-7 TRBV4-2 . 18 TRBD2 TGTGCCAGCAGCCGAGACTGGGGGTGGGGAGCGGGGGACTACGAGCAGTACTTC CASSRDWGWGAGDYEQYF
TRBJ1-1 TRBV7-9 . 12 . TGTGCCAGCAGCCCCGGTTCCACTGAAGCTTTCTTT CASSPGSTEAFF
TRBJ2-2 TRBV28 . 16 . TGTGCCAGCAGCTCCGAAGGGCGAGGGTACACCGGGGAGCTGTTTTTT CASSSEGRGYTGELFF
TRBJ1-1 TRBV6-5 . 14 . TGTGCCAGCAGTTACGGACAGATGAACACTGAAGCTTTCTTT CASSYGQMNTEAFF
TRBJ1-6 TRBV3-1/TRBV3-2 few 16 TRBD1 TGTGCCAGCAGCCAACACGGGACAGGGCGTATTTCACCCCTCCACTTT CASSQHGTGRISPLHF
TRBJ2-1 TRBV5-1 . 15 . TGCGCCAGCAGCTACCGGGACTCCCCCTACAATGAGCAGTTCTTC CASSYRDSPYNEQFF